This section outlines one T cell receptor (beta chain) sequence together with its context. Its antigen is not known. This sample was included in a study of vaccination effects on CD4 cells after COVID-19. The method was immunoSEQ multiplex PCR; TCRdb's version includes in-frame clones alone and lacks a portion of them. The data hold approximately 28,000 clones, with approximately 70% observed a single time. Antigen-specific CD4+ T cells were first expanded with viral peptide pools by the ViraFEST assay and only then sequenced. Subsequent to a culture period of 10 to 11 days, CD4+ T cells were isolated. Participants received two doses of either the BNT162b2 or mRNA-1273 vaccine. Absence of prior SARS-CoV-2 infection characterized the vaccine recipients, who showed negative nucleocapsid antibodies. Days 3 and 7 were when half the medium was replaced with IL-2 medium. Findings of the study overall: In the late period after vaccination, infection- and vaccine-induced clones contracted markedly.

This CDR3 spans 15 amino acids. Between the trimmed V and J ends, which lost 10 bases and 5 bases, there was a span of 24 bases. Germline CDR1 and CDR2: SGHRS and YFSETQ. The rearrangement joins TRBV5-1 to TRBJ2-5; D may be TRBD2 (5 bases). The sequence was collected from a human donor who received a COVID-19 vaccine. Sequenced material: CD4+ T cells from PBMCs cultured with HCoV-229E spike peptides, taken after COVID-19 vaccination. For the CDR3, the DNA is TGCGCCTCCGAGGAGAGTGGGCGGGTCACGGAGACCCAGTACTTC. Its protein product is CASEESGRVTETQYF.